The 2 T cell receptor beta chains below come from one sample, sequenced in a study of control samples from healthy donors and cancer patients (dated by TCRdb to the early 2020s). The library relied on the immunoSEQ multiplex PCR assay. Entries here come from immuneACCESS through TCRdb and include only in-frame sequences with V and J called. Some clones fail to appear in such tables; in the studies checked, an unresolved V gene covers under half of the shortfall, and the cause of the remainder is unknown. The sample table holds 200,000 to 250,000 clones, of which around 94% were seen once. The top ten clones comprise about 1.6% of the sample. Specimen: blood. These receptors were obtained from a man aged 45 to 65 in good health.

The chain combines TRBV6-5 with TRBJ1-6, with D possibly matching TRBD1 (5 bases). The germline V and J ends were trimmed by 2 bases and 10 bases, with 9 bases remaining between them. CDR3 length equals 13 residues. The germline gives CDR1 MNHEY, CDR2 SVGAGI. The CDR3 DNA reads as TGTGCCAGCAGTTACGGGGGAGACTCACCCCTCCACTTT. This gives the protein CASSYGGDSPLHF.

The chain recombines TRBV18 with TRBJ1-4; no definite D call. Trimming shortened V by 1 base and J by 0 bases, and 12 bases separated the two germline ends. There are 17 residues in the CDR3. Per germline, CDR1 KGHSH and CDR2 LQKENI. The CDR3, as DNA: TGTGCCAGCTCACCACGGCAGGTTAAAGCAACTAATGAAAAACTGTTTTTT. This encodes CASSPRQVKATNEKLFF.